This passage covers 29 T cell receptor beta chains from one sample sequenced in a study of vaccination effects on CD4 cells after COVID-19. Sequencing was performed with immunoSEQ multiplex PCR; in TCRdb, only in-frame clones are kept and a portion is missing. The table shows about 40,000 clones, with 65% to 75% occurring only once. Cells that had been cultured for approximately eleven days were the source of isolated CD4+ T cells. Participants received two doses of either the BNT162b2 or mRNA-1273 vaccine. Which antigens these TCRs recognize remains unknown. Here the sequenced sample was CD4+ T cells from PBMCs cultured without peptide, taken after COVID-19 vaccination. The receptors were gathered from a human donor who received a COVID-19 vaccine.

The chain uses TRBV2 and TRBJ2-1; 9 bases align to TRBD2. This CDR3 region has 13 residues. Trimming at V came to 7 bases and at J to 7 bases, leaving 5 bases not matched to a gene. Per the germline V gene, CDR1 is SNHLY and CDR2 is FYNNEI. The CDR3 DNA sequence: TGTGCCAGCAAGGCGGGAGGGCGAAATGAGCAGTTCTTC. Translating it yields CASKAGGRNEQFF.

The chain combines TRBV29-1 with TRBJ2-1, with D tentatively TRBD2 (5 bases). There are 13 residues in the CDR3. Germline-derived CDR1 and CDR2 are SQVTM and ANQGSEA. V shed 4 bases and J shed 3 bases, with 10 bases lying between them. The CDR3 bases are TGCAGCGTTGGAGGGAATTTCTACAATGAGCAGTTCTTC. Translating gives CSVGGNFYNEQFF.

This clone was seen just once. The V and J genes are TRBV6-5 and TRBJ1-1, with TRBD1 matching over 7 bases. Trimming took 8 bases from V and 4 from J; bases not matched to a gene: 7. The CDR3 is 13 residues long. Looked up from germline, CDR1 is MNHEY and CDR2 is SVGAGI. CDR3 in amino acids: CASVLQGPTEAFF. Here the CDR3 DNA reads TGTGCCAGCGTCCTACAGGGGCCCACTGAAGCTTTCTTT.

The gene calls are TRBV6-6 and TRBJ2-2; D might be TRBD1 or TRBD2, each matching 6 bases. V was pared by 4 bases and J by 1 base, with 13 bases between. Germline V gene sequence: CDR1 MNHNY, CDR2 SVGAGI (reference sequence). The CDR3 loop spans 16 amino acids. CDR3: CASSFSGARNTGELFF. CDR3 bases: TGTGCCAGCAGTTTTTCGGGGGCCCGGAACACCGGGGAGCTGTTTTTT.

The CDR3 is CASSPMGAGTEAFF. CDR3 nucleotide sequence: TGTGCCAGCTCACCGATGGGGGCTGGCACTGAAGCTTTCTTT. This chain connects TRBV18 to TRBJ1-1, with a weak D call TRBD1 (6 bases). Trimming stripped 3 bases from V and 4 bases from J, with 12 bases between. Germline CDR1 is KGHSH and CDR2 is LQKENI. This CDR3 region has 14 residues.

CDR3 DNA sequence: TGTGCCAGCAGTTACTCGGGGCGGTTCTATGGCTACACCTTC. It codes for CASSYSGRFYGYTF. This chain joins TRBV6-5 and TRBJ1-2, with a possible D match to TRBD1 (5 bases). The ends were cut back, 0 bases at V and 4 bases at J, with 9 bases in the middle. CDR3 length: 14 amino acids. The V gene's germline CDR1 is MNHEY and CDR2 SVGAGI.

The chain is built from TRBV7-2 and TRBJ1-1; no definite D call. This CDR3 is built from 14 residues. The germline gives CDR1 SGHTA, CDR2 FQGNSA. The V and J ends lost 5 bases and 2 bases respectively, with 12 bases between them. CDR3 coding DNA: TGTGCCAGCAGCCCTAGGAGGGAAAACACTGAAGCTTTCTTT. It is translated as CASSPRRENTEAFF.

The V and J genes are TRBV6-5 and TRBJ1-3, with TRBD1 identical over 8 bases. CDR3 length: 16 residues. Germline CDR1 is MNHEY and CDR2 is SVGAGI. V was clipped by 2 bases and J by 8 bases; unmatched bases: 11. In DNA form, the CDR3 reads TGTGCCAGCAGTTACACCGGACAGGGACTGGCAGACACCATATATTTT. As protein: CASSYTGQGLADTIYF.

The chain recombines TRBV11-3 with TRBJ1-1; D ambiguous. Germline CDR1 SGHNT, CDR2 YENEEA. The CDR3 length is 13 residues. V was shortened by 8 bases and J by 2 bases, with 12 bases between the two germline ends. CDR3 residues: CASCGRKNTEAFF. As DNA, the CDR3 is TGTGCCAGCTGCGGACGGAAAAACACTGAAGCTTTCTTT.

This chain links TRBV18 with TRBJ1-6, with 9 bases aligning to TRBD1. The CDR3 is 16 residues long. V was pared by 3 bases and J by 7 bases, with 7 bases of the junction left unmatched. The V gene's germline CDR1 is KGHSH and CDR2 LQKENI. The CDR3 spells CASSPGDRGGNSPLHF. Written as DNA, the CDR3 is TGTGCCAGCTCACCGGGAGACAGGGGGGGCAATTCACCCCTCCACTTT.

V and J are TRBV5-1 and TRBJ2-7; TRBD1 agrees at 9 bases. V was clipped by 4 bases and J by 13 bases; unmatched bases: 6. Per the germline V gene, CDR1 is SGHRS and CDR2 is YFSETQ. The CDR3 consists of 11 residues. CDR3 in amino acids: CASSGDRALYF. The CDR3 DNA reads as TGCGCCAGCAGCGGGGACAGGGCGCTCTACTTC.

This clone was recorded only once. This chain connects TRBV7-6 to TRBJ2-3, with 7 bases matching TRBD1. The CDR3 covers 16 residues. Per the germline V gene, CDR1 is SGHVS and CDR2 is FNYEAQ. The trim removed 5 bases at V and 0 bases at J, leaving 8 bases unmatched. The CDR3 is CASSPRPGQSTDTQYF. CDR3 DNA sequence: TGTGCCAGCAGCCCTCGCCCGGGACAGAGCACAGATACGCAGTATTTT.

The CDR3 DNA reads TGTGCCAGCAGCCGTCTGGACTCTGGAAACACCATATATTTT. Protein product: CASSRLDSGNTIYF. The gene calls are TRBV5-6 and TRBJ1-3; D gene uncertain. The CDR3 loop spans 14 amino acids. V lost 4 bases to trimming and J lost 0 bases, with 8 bases between them. Germline V gene data show CDR1 as SGHDT and CDR2 as YYEEEE. The full variable domain, its missing parts supplied by reference TRBV5-6 and TRBJ1-3, is DAGVTQSPTHLIKTRGQQVTLRCSPKSGHDTVSWYQQALGQGPQFIFQYYEEEERQRGNFPDRFSGHQFPNYSSELNVNALLLGDSALYLCASSRLDSGNTIYFGEGSWLTVV.

The table lists this clone with a count of one. This sequence joins TRBV5-4 and TRBJ1-1, with D possibly TRBD1 on 5 matching bases. This CDR3 region has 15 residues. V was shortened by 2 bases and J by 0 bases, with 11 bases between the two germline ends. The germline V gene encodes CDR1 SGHNT and CDR2 YYREEE (reference sequence). CDR3 DNA: TGTGCCAGCAGCTTAGACAGTACAATGAACACTGAAGCTTTCTTT. Translation gives CASSLDSTMNTEAFF. The full variable domain, in which reference TRBV5-4 and TRBJ1-1 provide the parts outside the CDR3, is ETGVTQSPTHLIKTRGQQVTLRCSSQSGHNTVSWYQQALGQGPQFIFQYYREEENGRGNFPPRFSGLQFPNYSSELNVNALELDDSALYLCASSLDSTMNTEAFFGQGTRLTVV.

The chain couples TRBV18 to TRBJ1-4, with D maybe TRBD1 (6 bases). V shed 0 bases and J shed 6 bases, with 11 bases lying between them. The germline V gene has CDR1 KGHSH and CDR2 LQKENI. The CDR3 covers 15 residues. CDR3 in DNA: TGTGCCAGCTCACCACCGGGGGCAGGTGATGAAAAACTGTTTTTT. Residues: CASSPPGAGDEKLFF.

The chain uses TRBV19 and TRBJ2-1; D gene uncertain. CDR1 and CDR2 from the germline V gene are LNHDA and SQIVND (reference sequence). The CDR3 spans 15 residues. Trimming left V 7 bases short and J 4 bases short, with 17 bases between. CDR3 amino acids: CASKLDGSLYNEQFF. CDR3 coding DNA: TGTGCCAGTAAATTGGACGGCTCCCTATACAATGAGCAGTTCTTC.

This clone was seen just once. The chain carries TRBV7-2 and TRBJ1-1; perhaps TRBD1 as D (6 bases). The ends were cut back, 4 bases at V and 3 bases at J, with 12 bases in the middle. Germline V gene lookup returns CDR1 SGHTA and CDR2 FQGNSA. This CDR3 comprises 14 residues. The CDR3 loop reads CASSYTYRDTEAFF. As DNA, the CDR3 is TGTGCCAGCAGCTACACATACAGGGACACTGAAGCTTTCTTT.

V and J are TRBV5-1 and TRBJ2-1; 11 nucleotides line up with TRBD2. The CDR3 runs to 16 residues. Trimming at V came to 4 bases and at J to 9 bases, leaving 12 bases not matched to a gene. Germline CDR1 reads SGHRS; CDR2 reads YFSETQ. CDR3 region: CASSAEGSGRAIEQFF. DNA of the CDR3: TGCGCCAGCAGCGCCGAGGGTAGCGGGAGGGCCATTGAGCAGTTCTTC.

This clone occurred a few times. The chain uses TRBV12-5 and TRBJ1-1, with D uncertain. Looked up from germline, CDR1 is LGHNT and CDR2 is FRNRAP. V lost 3 bases and J 3 bases, leaving 14 bases between the germline ends. The CDR3 contains 15 residues. CDR3 in amino acids: CASGLQEVWDTEAFF. CDR3 nucleotide sequence: TGTGCTAGTGGTTTACAAGAGGTCTGGGACACTGAAGCTTTCTTT.

The chain uses TRBV7-2 and TRBJ2-2; 10 positions match TRBD2. The CDR3 extends over 14 amino acids. The germline V gene encodes CDR1 SGHTA and CDR2 FQGNSA. V was clipped by 4 bases and J by 8 bases; unmatched bases: 4. Here the CDR3 reads CASSSWTSGGELFF. CDR3 bases: TGTGCCAGCAGCTCATGGACTAGCGGAGGGGAGCTGTTTTTT.

J is TRBJ2-3 and V is TRBV29-1; 7 bases fit TRBD2. This CDR3 is 13 amino acids long. Germline CDR1 reads SQVTM; CDR2 reads ANQGSEA. J lost 3 bases, V lost 4 bases, and 4 bases had no gene match. The CDR3 DNA follows: TGCAGCGTTGGTCTTAGCGGGACAGATACGCAGTATTTT. Its translation: CSVGLSGTDTQYF.

The chain combines TRBV5-4 with TRBJ1-1, with D maybe TRBD1 (6 bases). V was shortened by 7 bases and J by 4 bases, with 23 bases between the two germline ends. CDR1 and CDR2 (germline): SGHNT, YYREEE (reference sequence). The CDR3 length is 16 residues. The CDR3: CASGLGLRGGLTEAFF. CDR3 coding DNA: TGTGCCAGCGGCCTTGGCCTGAGGGGGGGGCTCACTGAAGCTTTCTTT.

The rearrangement joins TRBV18 to TRBJ1-6; possible D gene TRBD1, 6 bases. This CDR3 is built from 17 residues. Germline-derived CDR1 and CDR2 are KGHSH and LQKENI. V lost 6 bases to trimming and J lost 7 bases, with 22 bases between them. DNA of the CDR3: TGTGCCAGCTCTCAGAATGAACCCGGAGGGGGGAATTCACCCCTCCACTTT. Residues: CASSQNEPGGGNSPLHF. Combining the CDR3 with reference TRBV18 and TRBJ1-6 gives the whole variable domain NAGVMQNPRHLVRRRGQEARLRCSPMKGHSHVYWYRQLPEEGLKFMVYLQKENIIDESGMPKERFSAEFPKEGPSILRIQQVVRGDSAAYFCASSQNEPGGGNSPLHFGNGTRLTVT.

The CDR3 reads CASSVVSWGGYTF. The CDR3 coding sequence is TGTGCCAGCAGCGTAGTCTCGTGGGGTGGCTACACCTTC. The chain recombines TRBV9 with TRBJ1-2; no definite D call. Between the trimmed V and J ends, which lost 0 bases and 7 bases, there was a span of 10 bases. This CDR3 region has 13 residues. Per germline, CDR1 SGDLS and CDR2 YYNGEE.

This clone was found a few times. The rearrangement links TRBV6-1 to TRBJ2-1, with 7 bases fitting TRBD1. The CDR3 is made up of 16 amino acids. Germline trimming cut 4 bases from V and 1 base from J; bases unmatched to any gene: 7. CDR1 is MNHNS, CDR2 SASEGT, per germline. CDR3 coding DNA: TGTGCCAGCAGTGGGGACAGCTCGGGGTCCTACAATGAGCAGTTCTTC. Translation: CASSGDSSGSYNEQFF.

This clone has only a few counts. J is TRBJ1-6 and V is TRBV6-6; D possibly corresponds to TRBD1 (5 bases). This CDR3 region has 15 residues. The germline V gene encodes CDR1 MNHNY and CDR2 SVGAGI (reference sequence). The V end was cut by 2 bases, the J end by 4 bases, with 9 bases between. This CDR3 reads CASSYGGGYNSPLHF. The CDR3 nucleotides are TGTGCCAGCAGTTACGGGGGGGGGTATAATTCACCCCTCCACTTT.

V is TRBV20-1 and J is TRBJ1-1; no clear D gene. With 5 bases removed from V and 6 bases from J, the gap between germline ends came to 10 bases. Germline V gene lookup returns CDR1 DFQATT and CDR2 SNEGSKA (reference sequence). This CDR3 is 11 amino acids long. CDR3 region: CSAEPSAEAFF. In DNA form, the CDR3 reads TGCAGTGCTGAACCATCCGCTGAAGCTTTCTTT.

Only a few counts were recorded for this clone. V and J are TRBV3-1 (or the pseudogene TRBV3-2) and TRBJ1-1; D ambiguous. Germline loops: CDR1 LGHDT, CDR2 YNNKEL (reference sequence). The CDR3 totals 14 residues. V was cut by 1 base and J by 0 bases, with 6 bases left in between. CDR3 in amino acids: CASSQGQMNTEAFF. For the CDR3, the DNA is TGTGCCAGCAGCCAAGGGCAGATGAACACTGAAGCTTTCTTT.

The J gene is TRBJ2-7, the V gene TRBV20-1, with 13 nucleotides matching TRBD2. V lost 3 bases and J lost 4; bases outside the gene matches: 6. CDR1 and CDR2 (germline): DFQATT, SNEGSKA (reference sequence). The CDR3 covers 15 residues. The CDR3 DNA reads as TGCAGTGCTAGTCCGGGACTAGCGGGACTATACGAGCAGTACTTC. This sequence encodes CSASPGLAGLYEQYF.